These T cell receptor beta chains were read from a single sample in a study of OX40 agonist ivuxolimab in advanced cancers. Clones were sequenced by immunoSEQ multiplex PCR, and TCRdb holds only the in-frame ones, with some missing. The top ten clones hold about 9.1% of a sample with approximately 68,000 clones, roughly 90% of them seen once. The sequences come from CD4+ or CD8+ T cells sorted from blood, collected in a trial of the OX40 agonist ivuxolimab. Receptor source: an adult with an advanced solid tumor such as melanoma, head and neck, liver or kidney cancer. Each CDR3 is given with its conserved first and last residue. D genes are given only for firm matches. Some rows have no size entry. The others give once, few or many, or a class for an expanded clone.

j_call clone_size v_call d_call cdr3_nt cdr3_aa
TRBJ2-1 NA TRBV5-1 TRBD2 TGCGCCAGTACTAGCGGGGGGGCGGACTACAATGAGCAGTTCTTC CASTSGGADYNEQFF
TRBJ2-7 NA TRBV27 NA TGTGCCAGCAGTTTAGGCGGGGGCTATTACGAGCAGTACTTC CASSLGGGYYEQYF
TRBJ2-1 once TRBV6-5 NA TGTGCCAGCAGTCCCCGTTCGGCCAATGAGCAGTTCTTC CASSPRSANEQFF
TRBJ2-1 NA TRBV13 TRBD2 TGTGCCAGCAGCTCCCGGGGGGCCTACAATGAGCAGTTCTTC CASSSRGAYNEQFF
TRBJ1-2 NA TRBV7-9 NA TGTGCCAGCAGCTTGAACCTTAACTATGGCTACACCTTC CASSLNLNYGYTF
TRBJ1-1 once TRBV10-2 NA TGCGCCACCTCGGCAGGGAGGTGGACTGAAGCTTTCTTT CATSAGRWTEAFF
TRBJ2-3 NA TRBV7-9 TRBD1 TGTGCCAGCAGCTTATTTTGGCGGGTGGACAGGGGAAGGACAGATACGCAGTATTTT CASSLFWRVDRGRTDTQYF
TRBJ2-7 NA TRBV11-2 NA TGTGCCAGCAGCCCAGCGGTGCTTTCCGAGCAGTACTTC CASSPAVLSEQYF
TRBJ1-5 NA TRBV4-2 NA TGTGCCAGCAGCCAAGGACGGGCAGGGAATCAGCCCCAGCATTTT CASSQGRAGNQPQHF
TRBJ2-5 NA TRBV9 TRBD1 TGTGCCAGCAGCCTTTACCAGGGGGCCGGTGAGACCCAGTACTTC CASSLYQGAGETQYF
TRBJ2-3 NA TRBV5-6 NA TGTGCCAGCAGCTCGGCAGGGGTCGCAGATACGCAGTATTTT CASSSAGVADTQYF
TRBJ1-1 few TRBV5-1 NA TGCGCCAGCAGCCCCTACAGGGTCAACACTGAAGCTTTCTTT CASSPYRVNTEAFF
TRBJ2-5 NA TRBV13 NA TGTGCCAGCAGCTACGGGGCAGAGAAAGAGACCCAGTACTTC CASSYGAEKETQYF
TRBJ1-2 NA TRBV27 TRBD1 TGTGCCAGCAGTGCCTCGACAGGGGAGGTTAACTATGGCTACACCTTC CASSASTGEVNYGYTF
TRBJ2-7 NA TRBV7-6 NA TGTGCCAGCAGCTTAGGGACAGCAGACGAAGAGCAGTACTTC CASSLGTADEEQYF
TRBJ2-7 NA TRBV6-6 TRBD1 TGTGCCAGCAGTTACGGGGACAGCTCCTACGAGCAGTACTTC CASSYGDSSYEQYF
TRBJ2-7 once TRBV9 TRBD2 TGTGCCAGCAGCGTAGCCCCGGAAGGACTAGCGGGCCCGTCATTGTACGAGCAGTACTTC CASSVAPEGLAGPSLYEQYF
TRBJ1-1 NA TRBV4-3 TRBD1 TGCGCCAGCAGCCAAGTGCTCTCGGGACAGGGGGCGAGGACTGAAGCTTTCTTT CASSQVLSGQGARTEAFF
TRBJ2-7 NA TRBV9 TRBD2 TGTGCCAGCAGCGTAGTCGGCGGGGGAATCTACGAGCAGTACTTC CASSVVGGGIYEQYF
TRBJ1-1 NA TRBV9 NA TGTGCCAGCAGCGTTAGTCCCTCAAACAGGGATAGCGTGAACACTGAAGCTTTCTTT CASSVSPSNRDSVNTEAFF
TRBJ2-7 NA TRBV10-3 TRBD2 TGTGCCATCAGTGGATCCCCATCTAGCGGGGGTTACGAGCAGTACTTC CAISGSPSSGGYEQYF
TRBJ2-7 once TRBV5-1 NA TGCGCCAGCAGCTTGGGACCAGGGGCCTACGAGCAGTACTTC CASSLGPGAYEQYF
TRBJ2-7 once TRBV12-5 NA TGTGCTAGTGGTTTGCCCCCCTACGAGCAGTACTTC CASGLPPYEQYF
TRBJ1-6 few TRBV19 NA TGTGCCAGTAGTATAGGCGGAACAGATAATTCACCCCTCCACTTT CASSIGGTDNSPLHF
TRBJ2-1 NA TRBV5-1 TRBD2 TGCGCCAGCAGCCAAGGACTAGCGGGGGGGAATGAGCAGTTCTTC CASSQGLAGGNEQFF
TRBJ2-1 NA TRBV6-6 NA TGTGCCAGCAGTTACTCTGGGGAGAGGGCCTACAATGAGCAGTTCTTC CASSYSGERAYNEQFF
TRBJ1-5 NA TRBV7-8 NA TGTGCCAGCAGCTTAAAGTTAGGGGATCAGCCCCAGCATTTT CASSLKLGDQPQHF